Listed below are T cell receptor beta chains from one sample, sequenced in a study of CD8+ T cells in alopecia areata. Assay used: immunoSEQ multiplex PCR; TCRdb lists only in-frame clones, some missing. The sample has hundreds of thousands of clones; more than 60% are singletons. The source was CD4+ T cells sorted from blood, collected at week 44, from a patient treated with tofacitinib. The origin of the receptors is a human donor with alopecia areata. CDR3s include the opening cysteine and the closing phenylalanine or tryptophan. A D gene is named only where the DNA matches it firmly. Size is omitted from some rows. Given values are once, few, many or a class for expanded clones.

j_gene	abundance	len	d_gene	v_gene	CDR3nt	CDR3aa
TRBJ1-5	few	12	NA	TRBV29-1	TGCAGCGTCGGCGGGAGGAATCAGCCCCAGCATTTT	CSVGGRNQPQHF
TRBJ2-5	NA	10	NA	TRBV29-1	TGCAGCGGCGGACAAGAGACCCAGTACTTC	CSGGQETQYF
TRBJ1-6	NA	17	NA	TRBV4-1	TGCGCCAGCAGCCAAGTCTCAAGGGGAGGAGTGGGTTCACCCCTCCACTTT	CASSQVSRGGVGSPLHF
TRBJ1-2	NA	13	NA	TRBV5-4	TGTGCCAGCAGCTTCCTGGGGACGGACGGCTACACCTTC	CASSFLGTDGYTF
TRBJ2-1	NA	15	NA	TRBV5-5	TGTGCCAGCAGTCCCTATGCTCGCATCAGGAATGAGCAGTTCTTC	CASSPYARIRNEQFF
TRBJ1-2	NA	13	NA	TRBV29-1	TGCAGCGCCTCCGGGACGTCGAACTATGGCTACACCTTC	CSASGTSNYGYTF
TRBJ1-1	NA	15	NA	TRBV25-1	TGTGCCAGCAGTGGCGGGGGGGGATGGAACACTGAAGCTTTCTTT	CASSGGGGWNTEAFF
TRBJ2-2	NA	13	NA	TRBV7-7	TGTGCCAGCAGTTTGGACTCTCGGGGGGAGCTGTTTTTT	CASSLDSRGELFF
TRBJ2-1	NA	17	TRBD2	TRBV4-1	TGCGCCAGCAGCCAAGAACTAGCGGGGGGTACCTACAATGAGCAGTTCTTC	CASSQELAGGTYNEQFF
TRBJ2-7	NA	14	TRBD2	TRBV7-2	TGTGCCAGCAGCCAAAGCGGGGGGTCCTACGAGCAGTACTTC	CASSQSGGSYEQYF
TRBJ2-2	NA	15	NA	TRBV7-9	TGTGCCAGCAGCTTACGGACCGCGAACACCGGGGAGCTGTTTTTT	CASSLRTANTGELFF
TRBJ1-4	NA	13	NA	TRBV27	TGTGCCAGCGGACCTGCAACTAATGAAAAACTGTTTTTT	CASGPATNEKLFF
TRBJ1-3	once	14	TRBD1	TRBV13	TGTGCCAGCAGCCAGACAGGGGCTGGAAACACCATATATTTT	CASSQTGAGNTIYF
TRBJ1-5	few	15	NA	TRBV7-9	TGTGCCAGCAGCCCTAGCACGGGGGGAAACCAGCCCCAGCATTTT	CASSPSTGGNQPQHF
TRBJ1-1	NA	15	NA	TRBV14	TGTGCCAGCAGCCAAGACGGGTCTATAAACACTGAAGCTTTCTTT	CASSQDGSINTEAFF
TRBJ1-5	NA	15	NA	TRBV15	TGTGCCACCAGCAGAGATCTCGGCCTAAATCAGCCCCAGCATTTT	CATSRDLGLNQPQHF
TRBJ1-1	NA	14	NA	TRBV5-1	TGCGCCAGCAGCTTGGGAGGGGTATACACTGAAGCTTTCTTT	CASSLGGVYTEAFF
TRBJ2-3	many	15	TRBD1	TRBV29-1	TGCAGCGGGACTACAGGACAGGGGGCATCAAATACGCAGTATTTT	CSGTTGQGASNTQYF
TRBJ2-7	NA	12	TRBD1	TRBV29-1	TGCAGCTCCCGGGACAGACCCTACGAGCAGTACTTC	CSSRDRPYEQYF
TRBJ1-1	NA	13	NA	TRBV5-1	TGCGCCAGCAGCTTGGGGCCGAACACTGAAGCTTTCTTT	CASSLGPNTEAFF
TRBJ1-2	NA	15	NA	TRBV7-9	TGTGCCAGCAGCTTAGCAGGGGCATCTGGGGATGGCTACACCTTC	CASSLAGASGDGYTF
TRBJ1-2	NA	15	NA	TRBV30	TGTGCCTGGAGTCCGGGGGGGGCTGGACCGTATGGCTACACCTTC	CAWSPGGAGPYGYTF
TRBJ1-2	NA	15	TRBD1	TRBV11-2	TGTGCCAGCAGCTTACAGGACAGGGCAGGGTATGGCTACACCTTC	CASSLQDRAGYGYTF
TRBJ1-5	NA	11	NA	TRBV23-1	TGCGCCACCCCGCCCGGTCAGCCCCAGCATTTT	CATPPGQPQHF
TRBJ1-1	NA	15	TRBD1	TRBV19	TGTGCCAGTAGTACCTCAGACAGGGGAATCACTGAAGCTTTCTTT	CASSTSDRGITEAFF
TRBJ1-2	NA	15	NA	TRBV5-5	TGTGCCAGCAGCTTGACAGATAGTCCTAACTATGGCTACACCTTC	CASSLTDSPNYGYTF
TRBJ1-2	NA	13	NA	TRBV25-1	TGTGCCAGCAGTGAAACCGGGGCGCTGGGCTACACCTTC	CASSETGALGYTF
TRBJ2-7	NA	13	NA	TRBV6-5	TGTGCCAGCGCCACCACCCCCTCAACCGGGCAGTACTTC	CASATTPSTGQYF
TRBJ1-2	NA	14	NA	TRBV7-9	TGTGCCAGCAGCCTACCTACAGGAACAGGGGGCTACACCTTC	CASSLPTGTGGYTF
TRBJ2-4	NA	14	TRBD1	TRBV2	TGTGCCAGCAGTGAATCGGGACAGATTTACATTCAGTACTTC	CASSESGQIYIQYF
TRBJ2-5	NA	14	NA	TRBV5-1	TGCGCCAGCAGCGGGGGACATCTAGGGGAGACCCAGTACTTC	CASSGGHLGETQYF
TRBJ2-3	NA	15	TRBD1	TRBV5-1	TGCGCCAGCAGCTTGGACAGGGGGACGGCAGATACGCAGTATTTT	CASSLDRGTADTQYF
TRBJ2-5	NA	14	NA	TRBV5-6	TGTGCCAGCAGCTTGGTGGGACCCTCCGAGACCCAGTACTTC	CASSLVGPSETQYF
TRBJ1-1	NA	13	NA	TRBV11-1	TGTGCCAGCAGAGAAGACGGATACACTGAAGCTTTCTTT	CASREDGYTEAFF
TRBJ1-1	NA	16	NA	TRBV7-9	TGTGCCAGCAGCTTACTCGCCTGGGGTTCGAACACTGAAGCTTTCTTT	CASSLLAWGSNTEAFF
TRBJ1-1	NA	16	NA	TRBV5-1	TGCGCCAGCAGCTTGGGGACCCCACCCGCGAACACTGAAGCTTTCTTT	CASSLGTPPANTEAFF
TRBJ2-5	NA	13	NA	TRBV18	TGTGCCAGCTCACCGCTGGGGCAAGAGACCCAGTACTTC	CASSPLGQETQYF
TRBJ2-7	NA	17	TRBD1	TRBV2	TGTGCCATACGAAGGGACAGGGGGAAAGGGAACTCCTACGAGCAGTACTTC	CAIRRDRGKGNSYEQYF
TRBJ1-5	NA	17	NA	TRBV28	TGTGCCAGCAGTGGTGGAGAACAGGGTGGGAAAAATCAGCCCCAGCATTTT	CASSGGEQGGKNQPQHF